This TCR beta chain came from a study of blood T cell repertoires in COVID-19. Looking at the study overall: COVID-19 samples from acute and convalescent phases originated in the United States, Italy and Spain. PBMCs, B-cell-depleted T cells, or T cells provided the cDNA or gDNA that made up the material.

The CDR3 has 14 residues. Trimming at V came to 4 bases and at J to 10 bases, leaving 6 bases not matched to a gene. The germline V gene encodes CDR1 SEHNR and CDR2 FQNEAQ (reference sequence). In the original processing: Reference gene primer amplification in the assay estimated nucleated cell counts. TCRdb's copy holds only in-frame clones and misses some; the assay was immunoSEQ multiplex PCR. Clone size and the V and J calls come from that table; the DNA yielded D and trimming. Among 86,000 or so clones listed, 90% to 95% were seen once. This receptor was obtained from a human donor with active COVID-19. The donor label of this sample is uncertain. The V and J genes are TRBV7-9 and TRBJ1-6, with TRBD1 matching over 8 bases. Specimen: peripheral blood. Here the CDR3 DNA reads TGTGCCAGCAGCTACGGACAGGGTGGATCACCCCTCCACTTT. Protein product: CASSYGQGGSPLHF.